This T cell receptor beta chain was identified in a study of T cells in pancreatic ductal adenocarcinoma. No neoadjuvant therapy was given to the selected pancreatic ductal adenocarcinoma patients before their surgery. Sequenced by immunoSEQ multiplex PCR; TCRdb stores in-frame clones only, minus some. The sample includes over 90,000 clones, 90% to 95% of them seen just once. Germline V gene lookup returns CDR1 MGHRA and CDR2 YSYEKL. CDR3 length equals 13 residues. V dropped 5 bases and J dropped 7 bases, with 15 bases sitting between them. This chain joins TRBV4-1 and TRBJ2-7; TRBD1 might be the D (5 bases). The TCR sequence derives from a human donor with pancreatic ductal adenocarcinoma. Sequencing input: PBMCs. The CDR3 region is CASSSIAGNEQYF. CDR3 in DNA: TGCGCCAGCAGCAGTATCGCAGGGAATGAGCAGTACTTC.